The rows below give T cell receptor beta chains drawn from one sample of a study of T cell responses to AZD1222 COVID-19 vaccine. Sequencing was performed with immunoSEQ multiplex PCR; in TCRdb, only in-frame clones are kept and a portion is missing. This table has approximately 200,000 clones, less than 95% appearing once. Sequencing used peripheral blood, obtained 28 days after the second dose of the MenACWY control vaccine. Receptor source: an adult who received the MenACWY meningococcal vaccine as a control. Each CDR3 is given with its conserved first and last residue. Fields, in order: clone size, V gene, D gene, J gene, CDR3 protein, CDR3 DNA. The D gene is left open where the match is weak. Size values are once, few and many counts, or a class for expanded clones, and some rows have none.

NA	TRBV24-1	TRBD2	TRBJ2-3	CATSRLAEGTDTQYF	TGTGCCACCAGTCGACTAGCGGAAGGGACAGATACGCAGTATTTT
NA	TRBV6-5	NA	TRBJ1-5	CASGGFGQPQHF	TGTGCCAGCGGAGGGTTTGGGCAGCCCCAGCATTTT
NA	TRBV4-1	NA	TRBJ2-5	CASSQDQAIQETQYF	TGCGCCAGCAGCCAAGATCAGGCAATTCAAGAGACCCAGTACTTC
NA	TRBV4-3	NA	TRBJ2-7	CASSQDRTVSPHEQYF	TGCGCCAGCAGCCAAGACCGGACAGTTTCCCCCCACGAGCAGTACTTC
once	TRBV19	TRBD2	TRBJ2-3	CASSMTSGRGDTQYF	TGTGCCAGTAGTATGACTAGCGGGAGGGGAGATACGCAGTATTTT
NA	TRBV11-2	TRBD1	TRBJ1-1	CASSYPNRGDTEAFF	TGTGCCAGCAGCTATCCTAACAGGGGGGACACTGAAGCTTTCTTT
few	TRBV7-2	TRBD2	TRBJ2-1	CATKGLAGGWEQFF	TGTGCAACCAAAGGATTAGCGGGAGGGTGGGAGCAGTTCTTC
NA	TRBV5-1	TRBD2	TRBJ2-1	CASSDGLASANEQFF	TGCGCCAGCAGTGACGGACTAGCTTCAGCCAATGAGCAGTTCTTC
once	TRBV23-1	TRBD1	TRBJ1-2	CASSQSPGQQFYGYTF	TGCGCCAGCAGTCAATCCCCGGGACAGCAATTCTATGGCTACACCTTC
NA	TRBV30	TRBD2	TRBJ2-2	CAWSGRTSGRAPGELFF	TGTGCCTGGAGTGGTCGGACTAGCGGGAGGGCCCCCGGGGAGCTGTTTTTT
NA	TRBV5-1	TRBD2	TRBJ2-5	CASSLGTSGRGETQYF	TGCGCCAGCAGCCTCGGGACTAGCGGGAGAGGAGAGACCCAGTACTTC
NA	TRBV5-5	TRBD1	TRBJ1-3	CASTFPTGVTGNTIYF	TGTGCCAGCACGTTCCCAACAGGGGTTACAGGAAACACCATATATTTT